The 31 T cell receptor beta chains listed next were all sequenced from one sample in a study of CXCR3 chemokines and chemotherapy response in bladder cancer. A single record per CDR3 protein comes from TCRdb applying MiXCR to the PCR reads. The data contain more than 7,000 distinct CDR3 sequences, approximately 12% of them singletons. The biological material was taken from a patient whose treatment included neoadjuvant chemotherapy. The origin of the receptors is a human donor with bladder cancer that responded to neoadjuvant chemotherapy.

The chain has TRBV14 and TRBJ2-3, with 8 bases matching TRBD1. The CDR3 length is 17 residues. From germline, CDR1 is SGHDN and CDR2 FVKESK. V was clipped by 1 base and J by 2 bases; unmatched bases: 8. The CDR3 sequence: CASSQGRRDRTTDTQYF. The CDR3 bases are TGTGCCAGCAGCCAAGGGCGCCGGGACAGGACCACAGATACGCAGTATTTT.

V usage is TRBV4-2 and J usage is TRBJ2-3; 10 bases agree with TRBD1. The V segment lost 2 bases and the J segment 3 bases; nucleotides outside the gene matches: 2. CDR3 length: 15 residues. Looked up from germline, CDR1 is LGHNA and CDR2 is YNFKEQ. The CDR3 DNA reads as TGTGCCAGCAGCCAACCGGGACAGGGGACAGATACGCAGTATTTT. Its protein product is CASSQPGQGTDTQYF.

This clonotype is labeled as medium-sized. The rearrangement links TRBV19 to TRBJ2-3, with TRBD1 matching over 9 bases. In germline, CDR1 is LNHDA, CDR2 SQIVND (reference sequence). V trimming: 3 bases; J trimming: 9 bases; junction bases outside the gene matches: 7. CDR3 length: 14 amino acids. The DNA of the CDR3 is TGTGCCAGTAGTATCCCACGACAGGGGGTAACGCAGTATTTT. Translation: CASSIPRQGVTQYF.

This chain links TRBV30 with TRBJ1-1, with D perhaps TRBD1 (6 bases). V lost 3 bases, J lost 10 bases, and 12 bases lay in between. The CDR3 is 11 amino acids. The germline V gene encodes CDR1 GTSNPN and CDR2 SVGIG (reference sequence). DNA of the CDR3: TGTGCCTGGAGCGACAGGAGAGGAGCTTTCTTT. This translates into CAWSDRRGAFF.

By its share, this clonotype is medium-sized. The V gene is TRBV10-3, the J gene TRBJ2-1, with D possibly being TRBD1 or TRBD2 (5 bases each). V lost 2 bases and J lost 10, with 15 bases in between. The CDR3 totals 14 residues. Germline V lookup: CDR1 ENHRY, CDR2 SYGVKD. CDR3 sequence (DNA): TGTGCCATCAGTGAGGGTGTGGGGGTCGAGGAGCAGTTCTTC. Protein product: CAISEGVGVEEQFF.

The table lists this clonotype with many counts. CDR3 loop: CSAIPGALNTGELFF. The CDR3 nucleotides are TGCAGCGCCATCCCAGGTGCCCTCAACACCGGGGAGCTGTTTTTT. The chain has TRBV29-1 and TRBJ2-2; D gene ambiguous. The CDR3 totals 15 residues. Trimming removed 7 bases at V and 2 bases at J, with 17 bases between. Germline assignment: CDR1 SQVTM and CDR2 ANQGSEA.

This clonotype has ten or more counts. The chain combines TRBV18 with TRBJ2-4; D perhaps matches TRBD1 (5 bases). V dropped 1 base and J dropped 3 bases, with 7 bases sitting between them. The CDR3 is made up of 14 amino acids. Germline CDR1 is KGHSH and CDR2 is LQKENI. CDR3 nucleotide sequence: TGTGCCAGCTCACCACTAGACAGCAAAAACATTCAGTACTTC. Translating gives CASSPLDSKNIQYF.

This clonotype has ten or more counts. The chain recombines TRBV5-4 with TRBJ2-1; 8 bases match TRBD2. Per the germline V gene, CDR1 is SGHNT and CDR2 is YYREEE (reference sequence). The CDR3 totals 17 residues. Trimming cost V 5 bases and J 4 bases; bases outside gene matches: 14. This CDR3 reads CASSRKDRGGPYNEQFF. As DNA, the CDR3 is TGTGCCAGCAGTCGGAAGGACCGCGGGGGGCCTTACAATGAGCAGTTCTTC.

There are many counts of this clonotype. The chain combines TRBV6-5 with TRBJ2-3, with 9 nucleotides matching TRBD1. The CDR3 runs to 17 residues. Trimming cost V 5 bases and J 1 base; bases outside gene matches: 10. CDR1 MNHEY and CDR2 SVGAGI come from the germline V gene. CDR3 in amino acids: CASSKIQGALGTDTQYF. In DNA, the CDR3 is TGTGCCAGCAGTAAAATACAGGGGGCTCTTGGCACAGATACGCAGTATTTT.

This clonotype was picked up a small number of times. V is TRBV20-1 and J is TRBJ1-2; D uncertain. Deletions cut 2 bases from V and 4 bases from J, with 11 bases between. In germline, CDR1 is DFQATT, CDR2 SNEGSKA (reference sequence). The CDR3 totals 13 residues. CDR3 in amino acids: CSARFSEFYGYTF. CDR3 DNA: TGCAGTGCTAGATTCTCGGAGTTCTATGGCTACACCTTC.

In its sample, this clonotype was seen many times. The chain employs TRBV7-9 and TRBJ2-5; D is perhaps TRBD2 (7 bases). The CDR3 is 12 residues long. Per the germline V gene, CDR1 is SEHNR and CDR2 is FQNEAQ (reference sequence). Trimming shortened V by 2 bases and J by 14 bases, and 15 bases separated the two germline ends. CDR3 protein: CASSLKGGAAYF. The CDR3 region has the DNA TGTGCCAGCAGCTTAAAGGGGGGGGCGGCCTACTTC.

By share, this clonotype counts as medium-sized. The genes are TRBV27 and TRBJ2-3, with no clear D. The germline CDR1 and CDR2 sequences are MNHEY and SMNVEV (reference sequence). The V and J ends lost 6 bases and 0 bases respectively, with 16 bases between them. The CDR3 runs to 16 residues. In DNA, the CDR3 is TGTGCCAGCAGCCCGATCTACAGCCTCAGCACAGATACGCAGTATTTT. As protein: CASSPIYSLSTDTQYF.

The chain carries TRBV12-3 or TRBV12-4 and TRBJ1-3, with unresolved D. The CDR3 length is 15 residues. V dropped 3 bases and J dropped 0 bases, with 9 bases sitting between them. The CDR3 here is CASSLGRHSGNTIYF. CDR3 DNA: TGTGCCAGCAGTTTGGGTCGCCACTCTGGAAACACCATATATTTT.

By share, this clonotype counts as medium-sized. This sequence joins TRBV19 and TRBJ2-1; 11 nucleotides line up with TRBD2. CDR3 length equals 17 residues. After removal of 7 bases from V and 4 bases from J, the junction contained 12 bases not matched to a gene. Germline CDR1 and CDR2: LNHDA and SQIVND (reference sequence). In nucleotides, the CDR3 is TGTGCCAGTACCAACCCACACCTAGCGGGGGGATACAATGAGCAGTTCTTC. It codes for CASTNPHLAGGYNEQFF. The complete variable domain, with remaining parts taken from reference TRBV19 and TRBJ2-1, reads DGGITQSPKYLFRKEGQNVTLSCEQNLNHDAMYWYRQDPGQGLRLIYYSQIVNDFQKGDIAEGYSVSREKKESFPLTVTSAQKNPTAFYLCASTNPHLAGGYNEQFFGPGTRLTVL.

In its sample, this clonotype was seen many times. This chain joins TRBV29-1 and TRBJ1-2; possible D gene TRBD1, 5 bases. The germline gives CDR1 SQVTM, CDR2 ANQGSEA. The CDR3 runs 13 residues. The V and J ends lost 6 bases and 4 bases respectively, with 15 bases between them. The chain's CDR3 is CSVGTPGSYGYTF. As DNA, the CDR3 is TGCAGCGTCGGGACCCCAGGTAGCTATGGCTACACCTTC.

This clonotype is labeled as medium-sized. This chain links TRBV6-1 with TRBJ1-4, with D perhaps matching TRBD1 (5 bases). Trimming cost V 6 bases and J 5 bases, with 13 bases left between them. The CDR3 extends over 14 amino acids. Germline assignment: CDR1 MNHNS and CDR2 SASEGT. CDR3 amino acids: CASRGTAQNEKLFF. The CDR3 nucleotides read TGTGCCAGCAGGGGGACGGCTCAGAATGAAAAACTGTTTTTT.

In its sample, this clonotype was seen many times. V usage is TRBV28 and J usage is TRBJ2-5, with 9 bases identical to TRBD1. The CDR3 has 15 amino acids. V shed 5 bases and J 4 bases; nucleotides not matched to a gene: 8. The germline V gene has CDR1 MDHEN and CDR2 SYDVKM. Here the CDR3 reads CASSTGTGRSETQYF. CDR3 sequence (DNA): TGTGCCAGCAGTACCGGGACAGGGCGATCAGAGACCCAGTACTTC. Full variable domain (outside the CDR3, taken from reference TRBV28 and TRBJ2-5): DVKVTQSSRYLVKRTGEKVFLECVQDMDHENMFWYRQDPGLGLRLIYFSYDVKMKEKGDIPEGYSVSREKKERFSLILESASTNQTSMYLCASSTGTGRSETQYFGPGTRLLVL.

This clonotype has at least ten counts. The chain is built from TRBV15 and TRBJ1-6; D gene uncertain. CDR3 length: 15 amino acids. The V gene lost 0 bases and the J gene lost 1 base, with 4 bases spanning the gap. The germline CDR1 and CDR2 sequences are LNHNV and YYDKDF (reference sequence). As DNA, the CDR3 is TGTGCCACCAGCAGAGAAGGTTCCTATAATTCACCCCTCCACTTT. It translates to CATSREGSYNSPLHF.

This clonotype occurred many times. The chain links TRBV12-3 or TRBV12-4 to TRBJ2-1; a weak D match, TRBD1 (5 bases). CDR3 length: 16 amino acids. Deletions cut 1 base from V and 4 bases from J, with 14 bases between. The CDR3 protein is CASSLDQGFKYNEQFF. The DNA for the CDR3 is TGTGCCAGCAGTTTAGACCAGGGATTCAAGTACAATGAGCAGTTCTTC.

This clonotype was detected many times. The V and J genes are TRBV7-3 and TRBJ2-1; 7 positions match TRBD1. This CDR3 is built from 13 residues. The germline V gene has CDR1 SGHTA and CDR2 FQGTGA. The junction had 5 bases not matched to a gene; V was cut back by 5 bases and J by 7 bases. The CDR3 coding sequence is TGTGCCAGCAGCGTCGGGACAGCGAATGAGCAGTTCTTC. It translates to CASSVGTANEQFF.

This clonotype was recorded a few times. The rearrangement joins TRBV24-1 to TRBJ1-2; the match to TRBD1 covers 10 bases. Per germline, CDR1 KGHDR and CDR2 SFDVKD. This CDR3 spans 13 amino acids. J was trimmed by 6 bases and V by 12 bases; bases with no gene match: 9. CDR3 protein: CAVSGTGDDGYTF. As DNA, the CDR3 is TGTGCCGTAAGCGGGACAGGGGATGATGGCTACACCTTC.

This clonotype was observed at least ten times. The gene calls are TRBV10-3 and TRBJ1-2; a possible D gene is TRBD1 (6 bases). V was trimmed by 2 bases and J by 4 bases, leaving 14 bases between them. Germline CDR1 ENHRY, CDR2 SYGVKD. The CDR3 spans 15 residues. The CDR3 loop reads CAISEPGGASYGYTF. As DNA, the CDR3 is TGTGCCATCAGTGAGCCGGGGGGGGCGAGCTATGGCTACACCTTC.

The chain joins TRBV20-1 to TRBJ2-1; 11 nucleotides line up with TRBD2. CDR1 and CDR2 from the germline V gene are DFQATT and SNEGSKA (reference sequence). The CDR3 has 13 amino acids. The V gene end was trimmed by 5 bases and the J gene end by 3 bases; junction bases not matched to a gene: 0. For the CDR3, the DNA is TGCAGTGCTGGGACTAGCGGCTACAATGAGCAGTTCTTC. It is translated as CSAGTSGYNEQFF.

This clonotype was seen ten or more times. The rearrangement joins TRBV24-1 to TRBJ2-5; D is unclear. CDR1 and CDR2 from the germline V gene are KGHDR and SFDVKD. This CDR3 spans 12 amino acids. The V gene lost 3 bases and the J gene lost 5 bases, with 6 bases spanning the gap. The CDR3 protein is CATSDPSETQYF. The CDR3 coding sequence is TGTGCCACCAGTGATCCATCGGAGACCCAGTACTTC.

This clonotype qualifies as medium-sized. The V and J genes are TRBV6-1 and TRBJ1-2, with D unclear. This CDR3 is built from 10 residues. V lost 3 bases to trimming and J lost 13 bases, with 9 bases between them. Looked up from germline, CDR1 is MNHNS and CDR2 is SASEGT. The CDR3 region has the DNA TGTGCCAGCAGTGAGGCCCTCGTCACCTTC. Protein sequence: CASSEALVTF.

This clonotype was counted at least ten times. The rearrangement links TRBV20-1 to TRBJ2-3, with a tentative D call TRBD1 (5 bases). The ends were cut back, 3 bases at V and 2 bases at J, with 24 bases in the middle. The germline V gene encodes CDR1 DFQATT and CDR2 SNEGSKA (reference sequence). CDR3 length: 18 amino acids. This CDR3 reads CSARLTPNTGSVTDTQYF. The CDR3 DNA is TGCAGTGCTAGGTTAACACCAAATACAGGCTCAGTCACAGATACGCAGTATTTT.

V is TRBV6-5 and J is TRBJ2-7; 15 bases agree with TRBD2. This CDR3 comprises 18 residues. Unmatched junction bases numbered 10, after V lost 5 bases and J lost 2 bases. Germline CDR1 MNHEY, CDR2 SVGAGI. The CDR3, as DNA: TGTGCCAGCAGTCCTACGGGACTAGCGGGGGGCTCCGCCTACGAGCAGTACTTC. Translating gives CASSPTGLAGGSAYEQYF.

This clonotype ranks as medium-sized. CDR3 protein: CASSPPRTGVNTEAFF. The CDR3 DNA is TGTGCCAGCTCACCACCGAGGACAGGGGTGAACACTGAAGCTTTCTTT. The V and J genes are TRBV18 and TRBJ1-1; TRBD1 matches at 9 bases. CDR3 length: 16 residues. The V and J ends lost 0 bases and 0 bases, in that order; junction bases with no gene match: 2. The germline V gene encodes CDR1 KGHSH and CDR2 LQKENI.

The sample holds many counts of this clonotype. This chain uses TRBV13 with TRBJ2-1; 9 bases align to TRBD2. This CDR3 region has 19 residues. The V gene's germline CDR1 is PRHDT and CDR2 FYEKMQ (reference sequence). With 4 bases clipped from V and 1 base from J, the junction kept 14 bases outside the gene matches. The DNA for the CDR3 is TGTGCCAGCAGCTCTCGGAGCGGGGGGACCCCCGTTTCCTACAATGAGCAGTTCTTC. This translates into CASSSRSGGTPVSYNEQFF.

This clonotype was detected many times. V is TRBV5-4 and J is TRBJ1-4; the match to TRBD1 covers 7 bases. Germline CDR1 reads SGHNT; CDR2 reads YYREEE (reference sequence). This CDR3 spans 16 amino acids. Unmatched junction bases numbered 7, after V lost 1 base and J lost 4 bases. The CDR3 DNA follows: TGTGCCAGCAGCTTGCGGTCGGGACAGCGTAATGAAAAACTGTTTTTT. Translation: CASSLRSGQRNEKLFF.

This clonotype was detected many times. The chain employs TRBV15 and TRBJ2-3; possibly TRBD1 for D (6 bases). The V end lost 1 base, the J end lost 1 base, and 12 bases lay between the germline ends. This CDR3 contains 16 residues. From germline, CDR1 is LNHNV and CDR2 YYDKDF (reference sequence). The CDR3 sequence: CATSRGGGFGTDTQYF. The CDR3 DNA reads as TGTGCCACCAGCAGAGGAGGGGGATTCGGCACAGATACGCAGTATTTT.